This TCR beta chain was recorded in a study of cytomegalovirus exposure and HLA in healthy donors. Study results and caveats: Later analysis identified a missense DCLRE1C variant that was linked to TCR beta V- and J-gene trimming.

PCR used 60 Vbeta primers and 13 Jbeta primers. TCRdb's copy holds only in-frame clones and misses some; the assay was immunoSEQ multiplex PCR. This sample has 200,000 to 250,000 clones, with around 73% found just once. Germline V lookup: CDR1 SGDLS, CDR2 YYNGEE. This CDR3 has 16 residues. With V trimmed by 2 bases and J by 1 base, 4 bases remained unmatched. A word on this clone: As yet, its antigen is unknown.

The chain links TRBV9 to TRBJ2-5, with 11 positions matching TRBD2. Source material: PBMCs. The TCR originated in a woman aged 25 to 45 in good health and CMV-seronegative. CDR3 region: CASSVLAGGPQETQYF. The CDR3 DNA sequence: TGTGCCAGCAGCGTGCTAGCGGGGGGACCCCAAGAGACCCAGTACTTC. The whole variable domain, remainder taken from reference TRBV9 and TRBJ2-5, is DSGVTQTPKHLITATGQRVTLRCSPRSGDLSVYWYQQSLDQGLQFLIQYYNGEERAKGNILERFSAQQFPDLHSELNLSSLELGDSALYFCASSVLAGGPQETQYFGPGTRLLVL.